The source of this T cell receptor beta chain is a study of OX40 agonist ivuxolimab in advanced cancers. Regarding the research as a whole: Ivuxolimab, which targeted the costimulatory receptor OX40 (CD134), was an agonistic, fully human IgG2 monoclonal antibody. Intravenous ivuxolimab was administered to patients every 2 weeks at six dose levels: 0.01, 0.1, 0.3, 1.5, 3 and 10 mg/kg. Of the roughly 51 dose-escalation patients, hepatocellular carcinoma was present in around 20, melanoma in approximately 15, renal cell carcinoma in 9 and head and neck cancer in 9. In the dose-escalation cohort, 82.7% of patients were male, and the mean age was around 60 years, with a range of about 20 to 79. Patients were allowed to have had prior anti-PD-1, anti-PD-L1 or anti-CTLA-4 therapy, and approximately 40% of the dose-escalation patients had been treated with checkpoint inhibitors. Partial responses were achieved by three dose-escalation patients, of whom one had hepatocellular carcinoma and two had cutaneous melanoma. Peripheral TCRbeta sequencing aimed to test whether ivuxolimab altered TCR sequence diversity and caused clonal T-cell expansion. The monotherapy dose-escalation portion (N ≈ 52 patients) of the phase I ivuxolimab trial is reported in the paper.

Based on the germline V gene, the CDR1 and CDR2 sequences are MGHRA and YSYEKL. Spanning cysteine to phenylalanine, the CDR3 consists of 16 amino acids. Of all the DNA, just the CDR3 is kept, 48 bases in frame from base 1. At the junction V is shortened by 7 bases and J by 4 bases, with 19 bases in between. The trial excluded patients who had a history of autoimmune disease or were on systemic immunosuppression. Peripheral blood for TCR sequencing was collected from all dose cohorts at baseline, on cycle 4 day 1, and on cycle 7 day 1. Samples came from an open-label, multicenter, first-in-human phase I dose-escalation trial of ivuxolimab. The trial enrolled adults with locally advanced or metastatic head and neck squamous cell, hepatocellular, melanoma or renal cell carcinoma. Before TCR sequencing, CD4+ T cells and CD8+ T cells were sorted from peripheral blood as separate populations. Here is what the overall study found, with its caveats: After ivuxolimab, CD8+ T cells had more expanded clones than CD4+ T cells on average. At doses from 0.1 to 3.0 mg/kg, clonal expansion was seen in both CD4+ and CD8+ blood T cells between baseline and week 6. Low levels of normalized T-cell clonal expansion were also seen in some patients who did not respond. Antigen specificity was not determined for the clonally expanded peripheral T cells. In partial responders in the 0.1-3.0 mg/kg groups, normalized peripheral clonal expansion was found to be among the lowest, especially among CD8+ T cells.

Genomic DNA was extracted from sorted cells for sequencing of the TCRbeta CDR3 region. The immunoSEQ Assay was used to sequence the TCRbeta CDR3 regions. TCRdb holds this immuneACCESS table with in-frame rearrangements only. Some clones are missing; in checked studies, unresolved V genes explain under half, and the rest has no known cause. The sample table lists 65,000 to 70,000 clones, more than 70% of them with a count of one. Together, the top ten hold about 2.2% of the sample. With regard to this clone: The antigen it recognizes is unknown. Nothing much larger sits one base from this clone, and base qualities are not available.

This clonotype was obtained from an adult with an advanced solid tumor such as melanoma, head and neck, liver or kidney cancer. The chain couples TRBV4-1 to TRBJ2-2, with a weak D call of TRBD2 (7 bases match). The source was CD4+ or CD8+ T cells sorted from blood, collected in a trial of the OX40 agonist ivuxolimab. Here is the DNA: TGCGCCAGCACTAGGGGGGGGCAGGGGTTCACCGGGGAGCTGTTTTTT. It translates to CASTRGGQGFTGELFF.